The 9 T cell receptor beta chains reported below all come from one sample, sequenced in a study of shared T cell receptors in the human thymus. Clones were sequenced by immunoSEQ multiplex PCR, and TCRdb holds only the in-frame ones, with some missing. This sample carries more than 550,000 clones, around 87% of them seen once, and the ten largest clones take 0.009% to 0.0095%. The same data also went into a second study, on human thymus T cells.

Sequencing used thymocytes. Receptor source: a boy under two years old with a congenital heart defect.

This sequence joins TRBV10-3 and TRBJ1-1, with 12 bases lining up with TRBD1. The CDR3 has 17 amino acids. The V gene's germline CDR1 is ENHRY and CDR2 SYGVKD. Unmatched junction bases numbered 19, after V lost 10 bases and J lost 7 bases. The CDR3 nucleotides are TGTGCCACCCGCTACACCCCCCGCGGGACAGGGGGCGGTGAAGCTTTCTTT. Its protein is CATRYTPRGTGGGEAFF.

The chain employs TRBV28 and TRBJ1-1; 8 bases are shared with TRBD1. Unmatched junction bases numbered 6, after V lost 3 bases and J lost 0 bases. The CDR3 covers 16 residues. The V gene's germline CDR1 is MDHEN and CDR2 SYDVKM. The CDR3 bases are TGTGCCAGCAGTTTTCAGGGGGCAGGAGTGAACACTGAAGCTTTCTTT. This translates into CASSFQGAGVNTEAFF.

About this clone: Other DNA variants within this sample encode the same CDR3. The chain uses TRBV14 and TRBJ1-1, with TRBD1 matching over 9 bases. The CDR3 loop spans 14 amino acids. The J segment lost 3 bases and the V segment lost 2 bases, leaving 1 base of the junction unmatched. Germline V gene lookup returns CDR1 SGHDN and CDR2 FVKESK. CDR3 loop: CASSQRDRDTEAFF. The CDR3 DNA reads as TGTGCCAGCAGCCAACGGGACAGGGACACTGAAGCTTTCTTT.

The J gene is TRBJ2-5, the V gene TRBV2; TRBD2 matches at 12 bases. V shed 1 base and J 5 bases; nucleotides not matched to a gene: 11. Germline loops: CDR1 SNHLY, CDR2 FYNNEI. The CDR3 runs to 18 residues. This chain's CDR3 is CASSEVASGREMRETQYF. The CDR3 nucleotides read TGTGCCAGCAGTGAAGTCGCTAGCGGGAGGGAAATGAGGGAGACCCAGTACTTC.

In this sample, this clone turned up once. CDR3 protein: CASSGGDLGETQYF. DNA of the CDR3: TGCGCCAGCAGCGGGGGGGATTTGGGGGAGACCCAGTACTTC. The V gene is TRBV10-1, the J gene TRBJ2-5; 8 nucleotides align to TRBD2. CDR3 length: 14 amino acids. Germline trimming cut 6 bases from V and 5 bases from J; bases unmatched to any gene: 8. The germline V gene has CDR1 WNHNN and CDR2 SYGVQD (reference sequence).

CDR3 protein: CASSQIPTGAGELFF. In DNA, the CDR3 is TGTGCCAGCAGCCAAATTCCTACCGGGGCCGGGGAGCTGTTTTTT. The V gene is TRBV14, the J gene TRBJ2-2; D might be TRBD2 (5 bases). Germline V gives CDR1 SGHDN, CDR2 FVKESK. This CDR3 spans 15 amino acids. Trimming shortened V by 2 bases and J by 6 bases, and 13 bases separated the two germline ends.

This chain uses TRBV6-1 with TRBJ1-6; D not resolved. This CDR3 spans 15 amino acids. Germline CDR1 and CDR2: MNHNS and SASEGT. V was trimmed by 4 bases and J by 0 bases, leaving 7 bases between them. In DNA, the CDR3 is TGTGCCAGCAGTGGGGAGAGCTCCTATAATTCACCCCTCCACTTT. Protein product: CASSGESSYNSPLHF.

The chain combines TRBV5-5 with TRBJ1-1; no clear D. The CDR3 runs to 13 residues. V was shortened by 3 bases and J by 0 bases, with 6 bases between the two germline ends. Germline lookup yields CDR1 SGHKS and CDR2 YYEKEE (reference sequence). The CDR3, as DNA: TGTGCCAGCAGCTCCGGGGTGAACACTGAAGCTTTCTTT. Protein product: CASSSGVNTEAFF.

Note on this clone: Sequence at one end of the junction differs from germline and may be a read error. This sequence joins TRBV15 and TRBJ1-3, with D tentatively TRBD1 (5 bases). Germline assignment: CDR1 LNHNV and CDR2 YYDKDF (reference sequence). CDR3 size: 16 residues. CDR3 amino acids: CATSAYRDFPGNIIYF. DNA for the CDR3: TGTGCCACCAGCGCGTACCGGGACTTTCCTGGAAACATCATATATTTT.